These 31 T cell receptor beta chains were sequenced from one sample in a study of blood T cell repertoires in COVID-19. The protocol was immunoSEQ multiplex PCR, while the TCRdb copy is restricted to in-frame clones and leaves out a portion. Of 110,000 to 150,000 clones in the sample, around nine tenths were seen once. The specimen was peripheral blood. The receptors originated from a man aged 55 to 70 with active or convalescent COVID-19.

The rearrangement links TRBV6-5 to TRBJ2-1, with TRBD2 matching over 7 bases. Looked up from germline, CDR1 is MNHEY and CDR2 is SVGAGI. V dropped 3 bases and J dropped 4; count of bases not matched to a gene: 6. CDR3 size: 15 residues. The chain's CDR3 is CASSYAAGLYNEQFF. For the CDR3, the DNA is TGTGCCAGCAGTTATGCGGCGGGACTATACAATGAGCAGTTCTTC.

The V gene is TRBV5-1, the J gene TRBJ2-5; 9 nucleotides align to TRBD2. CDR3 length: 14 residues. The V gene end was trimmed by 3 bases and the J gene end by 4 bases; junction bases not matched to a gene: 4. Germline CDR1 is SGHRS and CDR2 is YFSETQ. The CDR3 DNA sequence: TGCGCCAGCAGCTCGGGACTAGCCGGAGAGACCCAGTACTTC. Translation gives CASSSGLAGETQYF.

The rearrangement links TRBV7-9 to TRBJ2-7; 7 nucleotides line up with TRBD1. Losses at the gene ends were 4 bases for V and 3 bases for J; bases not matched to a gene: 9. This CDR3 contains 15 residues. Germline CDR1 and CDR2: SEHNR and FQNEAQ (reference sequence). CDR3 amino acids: CASSSTGTAFYEQYF. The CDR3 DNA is TGTGCCAGCAGCTCCACCGGGACAGCGTTCTACGAGCAGTACTTC.

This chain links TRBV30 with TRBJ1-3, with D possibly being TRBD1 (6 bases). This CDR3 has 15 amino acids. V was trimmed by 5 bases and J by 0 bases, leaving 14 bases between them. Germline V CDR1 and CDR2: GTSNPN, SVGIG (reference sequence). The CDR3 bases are TGTGCCTGGCGGGGGGGCAGGGTCTCTGGAAACACCATATATTTT. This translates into CAWRGGRVSGNTIYF.

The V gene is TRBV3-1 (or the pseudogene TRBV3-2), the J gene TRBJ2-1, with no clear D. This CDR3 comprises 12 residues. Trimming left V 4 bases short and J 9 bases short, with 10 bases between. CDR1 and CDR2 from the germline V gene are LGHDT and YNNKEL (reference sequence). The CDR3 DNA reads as TGTGCCAGCAGCCTTGGGCCCAGTGAGCAGTTCTTC. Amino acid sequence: CASSLGPSEQFF.

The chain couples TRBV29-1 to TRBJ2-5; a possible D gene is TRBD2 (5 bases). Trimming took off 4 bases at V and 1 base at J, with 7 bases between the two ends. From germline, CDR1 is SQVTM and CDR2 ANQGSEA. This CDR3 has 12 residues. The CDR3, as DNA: TGCAGCGTTGGAACTAGCCAAGAGACCCAGTACTTC. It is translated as CSVGTSQETQYF. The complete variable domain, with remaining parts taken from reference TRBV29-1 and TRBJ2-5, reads SAVISQKPSRDICQRGTSLTIQCQVDSQVTMMFWYRQQPGQSLTLIATANQGSEATYESGFVIDKFPISRPNLTFSTLTVSNMSPEDSSIYLCSVGTSQETQYFGPGTRLLVL.

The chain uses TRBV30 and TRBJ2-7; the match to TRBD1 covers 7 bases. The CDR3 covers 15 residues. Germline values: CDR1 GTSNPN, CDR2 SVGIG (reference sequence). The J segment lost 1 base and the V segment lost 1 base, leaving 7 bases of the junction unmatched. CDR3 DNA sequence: TGTGCCTGGAGTGGGGCAGGGGGTATGTCCTACGAGCAGTACTTC. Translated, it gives CAWSGAGGMSYEQYF.

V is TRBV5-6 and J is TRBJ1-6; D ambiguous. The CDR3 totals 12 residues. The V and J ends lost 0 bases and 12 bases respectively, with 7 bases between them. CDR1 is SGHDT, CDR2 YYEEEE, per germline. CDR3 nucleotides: TGTGCCAGCAGCTTGGCTCGAGTACCCCTCCACTTT. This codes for CASSLARVPLHF.

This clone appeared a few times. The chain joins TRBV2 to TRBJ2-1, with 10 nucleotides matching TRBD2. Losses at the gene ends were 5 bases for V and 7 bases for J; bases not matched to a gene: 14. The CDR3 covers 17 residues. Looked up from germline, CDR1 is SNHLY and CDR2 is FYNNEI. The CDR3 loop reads CASSQSWASGRGNEQFF. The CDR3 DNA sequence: TGTGCCAGCAGTCAGTCATGGGCTAGCGGGAGAGGGAATGAGCAGTTCTTC.

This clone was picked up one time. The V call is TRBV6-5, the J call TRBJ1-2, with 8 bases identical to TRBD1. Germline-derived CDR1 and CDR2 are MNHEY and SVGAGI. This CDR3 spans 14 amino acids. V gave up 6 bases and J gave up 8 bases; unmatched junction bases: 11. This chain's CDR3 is CASRPRTGLKGYTF. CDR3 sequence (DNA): TGTGCCAGCAGACCTCGGACAGGGTTGAAAGGCTACACCTTC.

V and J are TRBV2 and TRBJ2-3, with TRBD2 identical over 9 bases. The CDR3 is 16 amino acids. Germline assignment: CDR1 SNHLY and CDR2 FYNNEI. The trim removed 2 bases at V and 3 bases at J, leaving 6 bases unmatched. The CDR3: CASSETSSGTTDTQYF. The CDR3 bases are TGTGCCAGCAGTGAAACGTCTAGCGGGACAACAGATACGCAGTATTTT.

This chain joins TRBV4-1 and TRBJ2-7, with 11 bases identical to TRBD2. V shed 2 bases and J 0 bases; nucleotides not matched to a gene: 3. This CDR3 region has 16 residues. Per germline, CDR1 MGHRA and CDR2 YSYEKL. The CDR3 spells CASSQLAGGPSYEQYF. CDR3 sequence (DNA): TGCGCCAGCAGCCAACTAGCGGGAGGACCCTCCTACGAGCAGTACTTC.

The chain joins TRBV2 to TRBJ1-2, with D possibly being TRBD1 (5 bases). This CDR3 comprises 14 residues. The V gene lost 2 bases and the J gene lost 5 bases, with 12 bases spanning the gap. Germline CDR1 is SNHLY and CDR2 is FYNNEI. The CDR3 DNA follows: TGTGCCAGCAGTGAAAAGGGGCCGCTGTATGGCTACACCTTC. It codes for CASSEKGPLYGYTF.

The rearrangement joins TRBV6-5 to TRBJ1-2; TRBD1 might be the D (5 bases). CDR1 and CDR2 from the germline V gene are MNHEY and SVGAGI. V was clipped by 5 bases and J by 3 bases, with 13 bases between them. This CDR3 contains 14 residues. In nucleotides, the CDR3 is TGTGCCAGCAGTCCCGGGGGACTGGACTATGGCTACACCTTC. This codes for CASSPGGLDYGYTF.

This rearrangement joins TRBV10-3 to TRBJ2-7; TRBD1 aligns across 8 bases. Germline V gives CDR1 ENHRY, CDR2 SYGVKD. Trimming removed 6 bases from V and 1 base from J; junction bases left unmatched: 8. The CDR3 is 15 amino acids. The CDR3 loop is CAISGTGAPSYEQYF. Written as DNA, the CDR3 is TGTGCCATCAGCGGGACAGGCGCCCCGTCCTACGAGCAGTACTTC.

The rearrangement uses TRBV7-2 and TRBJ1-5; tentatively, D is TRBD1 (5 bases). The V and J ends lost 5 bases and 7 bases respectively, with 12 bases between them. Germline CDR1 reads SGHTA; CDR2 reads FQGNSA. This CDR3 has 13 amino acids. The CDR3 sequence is CASSEDSMQPQHF. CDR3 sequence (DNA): TGTGCCAGCAGCGAAGACAGCATGCAGCCCCAGCATTTT.

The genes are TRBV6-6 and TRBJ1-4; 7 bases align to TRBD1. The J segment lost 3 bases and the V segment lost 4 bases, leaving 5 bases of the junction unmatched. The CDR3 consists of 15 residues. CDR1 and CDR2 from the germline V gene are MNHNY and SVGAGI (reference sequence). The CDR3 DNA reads TGTGCCAGCAGTTCCTCAGGGGGGGCTAATGAAAAACTGTTTTTT. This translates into CASSSSGGANEKLFF.

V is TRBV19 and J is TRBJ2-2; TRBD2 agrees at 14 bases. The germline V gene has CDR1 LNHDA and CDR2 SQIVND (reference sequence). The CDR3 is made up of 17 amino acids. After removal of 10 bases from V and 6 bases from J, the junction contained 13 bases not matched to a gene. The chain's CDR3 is CATATSGGAFVAGELFF. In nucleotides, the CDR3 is TGTGCCACCGCGACTAGCGGGGGGGCATTCGTCGCCGGGGAGCTGTTTTTT.

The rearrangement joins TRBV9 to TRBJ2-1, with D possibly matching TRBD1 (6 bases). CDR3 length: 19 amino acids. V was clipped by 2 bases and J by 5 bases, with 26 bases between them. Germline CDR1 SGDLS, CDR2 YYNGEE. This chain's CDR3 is CASSVGTITFGSPNNEQFF. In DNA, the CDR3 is TGTGCCAGCAGCGTCGGGACAATCACCTTCGGGTCCCCTAACAATGAGCAGTTCTTC.

This CDR3 is CASSQALTGVYGYTF. The CDR3 nucleotides are TGCGCCAGCAGCCAAGCCCTGACAGGGGTCTATGGCTACACCTTC. This chain links TRBV4-3 with TRBJ1-2, with 8 bases matching TRBD1. Germline CDR1 is LGHNA and CDR2 is YSLEER. The J segment lost 4 bases and the V segment lost 1 base, leaving 5 bases of the junction unmatched. CDR3 length: 15 amino acids.

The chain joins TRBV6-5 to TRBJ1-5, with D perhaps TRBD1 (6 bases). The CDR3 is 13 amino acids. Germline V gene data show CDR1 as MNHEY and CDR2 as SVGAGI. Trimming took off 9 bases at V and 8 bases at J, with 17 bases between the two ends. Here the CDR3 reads CASLQGAGKPQHF. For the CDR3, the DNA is TGTGCCAGTCTACAGGGAGCTGGGAAGCCCCAGCATTTT.

The CDR3 bases are TGTGCCAGTAGTATACGGTCACCGGCGGGGAACACTGAAGCTTTCTTT. This encodes CASSIRSPAGNTEAFF. The chain combines TRBV19 with TRBJ1-1; D is ambiguous. The V gene lost 2 bases and the J gene lost 1 base, with 14 bases spanning the gap. The CDR3 sequence is 16 residues long. Germline CDR1 and CDR2: LNHDA and SQIVND (reference sequence).

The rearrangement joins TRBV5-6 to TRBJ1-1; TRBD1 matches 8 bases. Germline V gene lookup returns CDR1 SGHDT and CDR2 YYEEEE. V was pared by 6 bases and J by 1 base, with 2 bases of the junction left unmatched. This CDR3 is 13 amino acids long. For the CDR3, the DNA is TGTGCCAGCAAGGGACAGGCGAACACTGAAGCTTTCTTT. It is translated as CASKGQANTEAFF.

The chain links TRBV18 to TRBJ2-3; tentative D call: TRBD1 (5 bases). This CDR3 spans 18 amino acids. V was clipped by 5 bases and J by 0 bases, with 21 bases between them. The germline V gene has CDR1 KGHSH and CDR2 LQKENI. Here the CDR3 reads CASSATTVTGTSTDTQYF. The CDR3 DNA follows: TGTGCCAGCTCAGCAACGACAGTGACGGGCACTAGCACAGATACGCAGTATTTT.

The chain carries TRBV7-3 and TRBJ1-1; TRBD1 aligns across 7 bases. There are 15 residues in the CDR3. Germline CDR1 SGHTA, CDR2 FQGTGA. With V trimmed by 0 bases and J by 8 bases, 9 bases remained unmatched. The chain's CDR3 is CASSLTRGQGQEAFF. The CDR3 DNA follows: TGTGCCAGCAGCTTAACTAGGGGGCAGGGGCAGGAAGCTTTCTTT.

CDR3 amino acids: CASRMGGGLVLWEQYF. The CDR3 DNA sequence: TGTGCCAGCAGGATGGGGGGGGGACTGGTTCTTTGGGAGCAGTACTTC. The J gene is TRBJ2-7, the V gene TRBV28, with 7 bases that match TRBD2. There are 16 residues in the CDR3. Germline CDR1 is MDHEN and CDR2 is SYDVKM. V lost 6 bases, J lost 7 bases, and 18 bases stayed unmatched.

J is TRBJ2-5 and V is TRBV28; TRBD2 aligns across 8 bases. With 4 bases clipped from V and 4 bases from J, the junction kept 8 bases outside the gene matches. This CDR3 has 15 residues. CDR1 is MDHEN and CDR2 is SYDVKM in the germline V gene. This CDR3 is CASSSLTSGLETQYF. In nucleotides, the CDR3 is TGTGCCAGCAGTTCTCTAACTAGCGGTCTAGAGACCCAGTACTTC.

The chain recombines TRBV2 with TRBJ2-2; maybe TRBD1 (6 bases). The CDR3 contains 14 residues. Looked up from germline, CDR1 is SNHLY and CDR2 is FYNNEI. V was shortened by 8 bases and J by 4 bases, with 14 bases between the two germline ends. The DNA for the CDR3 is TGTGCCAGCCGAACAGGGTCGATCACCGGGGAGCTGTTTTTT. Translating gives CASRTGSITGELFF. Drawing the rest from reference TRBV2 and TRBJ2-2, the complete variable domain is EPEVTQTPSHQVTQMGQEVILRCVPISNHLYFYWYRQILGQKVEFLVSFYNNEISEKSEIFDDQFSVERPDGSNFTLKIRSTKLEDSAMYFCASRTGSITGELFFGEGSRLTVL.

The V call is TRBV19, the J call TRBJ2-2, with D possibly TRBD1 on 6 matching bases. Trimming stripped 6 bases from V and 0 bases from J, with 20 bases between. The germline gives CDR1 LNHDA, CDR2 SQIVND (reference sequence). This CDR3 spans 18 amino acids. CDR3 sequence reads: CASRSPQGRVTNTGELFF. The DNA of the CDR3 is TGTGCCAGTAGATCCCCCCAGGGGCGGGTTACGAACACCGGGGAGCTGTTTTTT. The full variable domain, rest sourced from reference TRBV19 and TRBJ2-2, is DGGITQSPKYLFRKEGQNVTLSCEQNLNHDAMYWYRQDPGQGLRLIYYSQIVNDFQKGDIAEGYSVSREKKESFPLTVTSAQKNPTAFYLCASRSPQGRVTNTGELFFGEGSRLTVL.

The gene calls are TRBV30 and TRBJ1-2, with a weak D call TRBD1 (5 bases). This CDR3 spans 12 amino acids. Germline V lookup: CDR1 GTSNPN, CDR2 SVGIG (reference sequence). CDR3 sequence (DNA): TGTGCGGTGGGGGGTTCTAACTATGGCTACACCTTC. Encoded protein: CAVGGSNYGYTF.

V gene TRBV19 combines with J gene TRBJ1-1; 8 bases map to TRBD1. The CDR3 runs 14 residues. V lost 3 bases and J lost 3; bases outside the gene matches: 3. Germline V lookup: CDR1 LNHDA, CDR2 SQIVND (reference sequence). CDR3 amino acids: CASSINRGYTEAFF. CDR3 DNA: TGTGCCAGTAGTATCAACAGGGGGTACACTGAAGCTTTCTTT.